Described below is a single T cell receptor beta chain sequence and its context. The antigen is not known. This entry belongs to a study of human T cells and chemical hapten exposure. Documented time point: pre-sensitization, week 0. Treatment defined: therapeutic diphenylcyclopropenone sensitization with weekly scalp DPC. The study drew its donors from alopecia patients who were 18 to 70 years old and suitable for DPC. TCRdb re-called the RACE reads through MiXCR, storing one row per CDR3 protein. The sample carries 200,000 to 300,000 distinct CDR3 sequences, 7.5% to 10% recorded once. Study-wide findings and caveats: TCRs whose frequency exceeded 1 in 1000 remained the same following DPC sensitization. There were significantly more large CDR3 similarity clusters among expanded TCRs than among controls.

The junction had 13 bases not matched to a gene; V was cut back by 4 bases and J by 7 bases. Germline CDR1 SGDLS, CDR2 YYNGEE. The CDR3 is made up of 16 amino acids. Sequenced material: whole blood, taken in connection with sensitization to the hapten diphenylcyclopropenone (DPC). The chain is built from TRBV9 and TRBJ2-3; 9 positions agree with TRBD1. This sequence originates from a woman in her forties with alopecia areata. Some clones in this sample may be carry-over from other donors' samples. The CDR3 loop is CASSSDRGAPPHTQYF. The DNA of the CDR3 is TGTGCCAGCAGCTCCGACAGGGGGGCCCCCCCACATACGCAGTATTTT.